These 23 T cell receptor beta chains were sequenced from one sample in a study of tumor and adjacent non-tumor tissue in lung cancer. TCRbeta libraries were built with three rounds of nested PCR, modified from ARM-PCR. TCRdb fed the multiplex PCR reads into MiXCR, producing one record per CDR3 protein. The sample holds 70,000 or so distinct CDR3 sequences, roughly three fifths seen once. RNA was extracted from bulk tissue without any cell sorting. Sequencing used lung tumor tissue. The receptors derive from a man over 45 with non-small cell lung cancer.

This sequence joins TRBV5-6 and TRBJ2-7; tentatively, D is TRBD1 (5 bases). This CDR3 has 12 residues. Germline CDR1 and CDR2: SGHDT and YYEEEE. CDR3 bases: TGTACCGGCAGCCTCGGACACTACGAGCAGTACTTC. This sequence encodes CTGSLGHYEQYF.

Ten or more counts support this clonotype. This chain joins TRBV5-1 and TRBJ2-7, with a tentative D call TRBD1 (6 bases). Between the trimmed V and J ends, which lost 2 bases and 2 bases, there was a span of 17 bases. This CDR3 contains 16 residues. Germline V gene sequence: CDR1 SGHRS, CDR2 YFSETQ. CDR3 coding DNA: TGCGCCAGCAGCTTAGGTCACCGGGACACCACCTACGAGCAGTACTTC. As protein: CASSLGHRDTTYEQYF.

Turning to this clonotype: A much larger clone lies one base from this, so it may be a read error. The gene calls are TRBV6-1 and TRBJ1-1; a possible D gene is TRBD1 (5 bases). Germline CDR1 reads MNHNS; CDR2 reads SASEGT. The CDR3 totals 16 residues. V was trimmed by 0 bases and J by 6 bases, leaving 17 bases between them. The CDR3 bases are TGTGCCAGCAGTGAAGCGTTTACCCTAAGGGGCTCTGAAGCTTTCTTT. Translation: CASSEAFTLRGSEAFF.

Many counts were recorded for this clonotype. The V and J genes are TRBV7-8 and TRBJ2-7, with D perhaps matching TRBD1 (5 bases). V gave up 0 bases and J gave up 2 bases, with 8 bases separating them. The CDR3 extends over 14 amino acids. Germline values: CDR1 SGHVS, CDR2 FQNEAQ. CDR3: CASSLAPGPYEQYF. DNA for the CDR3: TGTGCCAGCAGCTTAGCCCCAGGGCCCTACGAGCAGTACTTC.

The chain has TRBV12-3 or TRBV12-4 and TRBJ1-5; no clear D. The CDR3 runs to 13 residues. V lost 7 bases to trimming and J lost 7 bases, with 14 bases between them. The CDR3 spells CASTLKGSQPQHF. CDR3 DNA sequence: TGTGCCAGCACCCTGAAGGGTTCCCAGCCCCAGCATTTT.

In regard to this clonotype: A read error may be the cause here, since a much bigger clone is one base away. This rearrangement joins TRBV6-1 to TRBJ1-6; 9 nucleotides align to TRBD1. The CDR3 runs 13 residues. Germline lookup yields CDR1 MNHNS and CDR2 SASEGT. The CDR3 nucleotides read TGTACCAGCGGGGACAGGGACAATTCACCCCTCCACTTT. This encodes CTSGDRDNSPLHF.

The rearrangement uses TRBV7-9 and TRBJ2-3; D is unresolved. There are 13 residues in the CDR3. Per the germline V gene, CDR1 is SEHNR and CDR2 is FQNEAQ (reference sequence). V lost 7 bases and J 7 bases, leaving 15 bases between the germline ends. This chain's CDR3 is CASNPVAFNTQYF. CDR3 coding DNA: TGTGCCAGCAACCCGGTCGCCTTTAATACGCAGTATTTT.

To note about this clonotype: This may be a read error: a much more frequent sequence differs by one nucleotide. This chain links TRBV5-4 with TRBJ1-6; D not certain. The germline V and J ends were trimmed by 5 bases and 10 bases, with 13 bases remaining between them. This CDR3 comprises 13 residues. CDR1 and CDR2 from the germline V gene are SGHNT and YYREEE (reference sequence). Here the CDR3 reads CASSPEAESPLHF. In DNA, the CDR3 is TGTGCCAGCAGTCCCGAGGCAGAGTCACCCCTCCACTTT.

This chain joins TRBV6-6 and TRBJ2-7, with D hard to call. Looked up from germline, CDR1 is MNHNY and CDR2 is SVGAGI (reference sequence). The CDR3 contains 12 residues. V was pared by 5 bases and J by 6 bases, with 11 bases between. The CDR3 region has the DNA TGTGCCAGCAGTGGACGTCTGGGCGAGCAGTACTTC. It yields the protein CASSGRLGEQYF.

As regards this clonotype: Mismatch with germline at one junction end may stem from a read error. V and J are TRBV11-1 and TRBJ2-1; D is unclear. From germline, CDR1 is SGHAT and CDR2 FQDESV (reference sequence). This CDR3 region has 12 residues. This CDR3 reads CASSSQVDEQFF. The DNA of the CDR3 is TGTGCCAGTAGCTCCCAGGTCGACGAGCAGTTCTTC.

As for this clonotype: Given a much more abundant clone one base away, this may be a read error. The V and J genes are TRBV10-3 and TRBJ2-7; tentatively, D is TRBD2 (5 bases). The CDR3 has 12 amino acids. V dropped 4 bases and J dropped 4 bases, with 8 bases sitting between them. Germline V gene data show CDR1 as ENHRY and CDR2 as SYGVKD. DNA of the CDR3: TGTGCCATCAGTGGGGGAGAGTACGAGCAGTACTTC. This gives the protein CAISGGEYEQYF.

A note on this clonotype: An end of the junction differs from the germline gene, which may be a read error. The V gene is TRBV11-1, the J gene TRBJ2-1, with 7 bases that match TRBD1. This CDR3 spans 15 amino acids. CDR1 is SGHAT, CDR2 FQDESV, per germline (reference sequence). This CDR3 is CASSLDRQGHNEQFF. CDR3 sequence (DNA): TGCGCCAGCAGCTTGGACAGACAGGGCCACAATGAGCAGTTCTTC.

Regarding this clonotype: Since a much larger clone is just one base distant, this may be a read error. The chain joins TRBV12-3 or TRBV12-4 to TRBJ2-7; TRBD2 matches at 9 bases. This CDR3 is built from 16 residues. Germline trimming cut 7 bases from V and 2 bases from J; bases unmatched to any gene: 12. The CDR3, as DNA: TGTGCCAGCACTAATACCGGGACTAGCCCACCCTACGAGCAGTACTTC. It specifies CASTNTGTSPPYEQYF.

Comment on this clonotype: Possible read error: a much larger clone is one base away. The chain carries TRBV6-6 and TRBJ1-1; D call uncertain. The CDR3 spans 13 residues. Trimming took off 11 bases at V and 0 bases at J, with 13 bases between the two ends. Germline CDR1 reads MNHNY; CDR2 reads SVGAGI (reference sequence). As DNA, the CDR3 is TGTGCCGGTAAACAGACCCTGAACACTGAAGCTTTCTTT. This codes for CAGKQTLNTEAFF.

About this clonotype itself: At one of its ends the junction is not consistent with the germline gene, which may arise from a read error. This rearrangement joins TRBV11-2 to TRBJ2-5; no clear D gene. CDR3 size: 13 residues. Per the germline V gene, CDR1 is SGHAT and CDR2 is FQNNGV. CDR3 DNA sequence: TGTGCCAACAGCAAAGGCAGACAAGAGACCCGGTTCTTC. Translation: CANSKGRQETRFF.

As to this clonotype: This may stem from a read error, because a much larger clone lies one nucleotide away. The rearrangement links TRBV10-2 to TRBJ2-3, with TRBD2 identical over 11 bases. CDR3 length: 17 amino acids. In germline, CDR1 is WSHSY, CDR2 SAAADI. The ends lost 3 bases at V and 4 bases at J; junction bases unmatched: 9. In DNA, the CDR3 is TGCGCCAGCAGTGAAGGGACTAGCGGAACTAGCTCAGATACGCAGTATTTT. It codes for CASSEGTSGTSSDTQYF.

The table lists this clonotype with many counts. V usage is TRBV5-4 and J usage is TRBJ2-7, with D perhaps matching TRBD1 or TRBD2 (5 bases each). The ends were cut back, 4 bases at V and 5 bases at J, with 16 bases in the middle. This CDR3 is built from 14 residues. Germline values: CDR1 SGHNT, CDR2 YYREEE (reference sequence). The CDR3 DNA follows: TGTGCCAGCAGCCCTGGGGGAGCGGAAAACGAGCAGTACTTC. It encodes CASSPGGAENEQYF.

This clonotype was seen only a few times. The chain is built from TRBV19 and TRBJ2-4, with D maybe TRBD2 (6 bases). V was clipped by 5 bases and J by 9 bases, with 14 bases between them. Germline V lookup: CDR1 LNHDA, CDR2 SQIVND (reference sequence). The CDR3 is made up of 13 amino acids. The CDR3 nucleotides are TGTGCCAGTAGTGCATCTAGCGTGGGCATTCAGTACTTC. Encoded protein: CASSASSVGIQYF.

This clonotype was counted at least ten times. This CDR3 is CASTGQGTYEQYF. The CDR3 nucleotides are TGTGCCAGCACCGGACAGGGGACCTACGAGCAGTACTTC. The genes are TRBV6-2 or TRBV6-3 and TRBJ2-7; 9 nucleotides align to TRBD1. J lost 2 bases, V lost 7 bases, and 3 bases had no gene match. The V gene's germline CDR1 is MNHEY and CDR2 SVGEGT. This CDR3 is 13 amino acids long.

The chain employs TRBV6-6 and TRBJ2-7; D is possibly TRBD1 (5 bases). The V gene's germline CDR1 is MNHNY and CDR2 SVGAGI (reference sequence). The CDR3 spans 14 residues. Here the CDR3 DNA reads TGTGCTAACAGTGACGATGGCCAGGGTGGCGAGCAGTACTTC. It codes for CANSDDGQGGEQYF.

Of note for this clonotype: A much larger clone is a single base away; this may be a read error. The CDR3 is CTVEGLAGPSYEQYF. DNA for the CDR3: TGCACCGTCGAGGGACTAGCGGGGCCCTCCTACGAGCAGTACTTC. The chain joins TRBV29-1 to TRBJ2-7; 13 nucleotides line up with TRBD2. Germline assignment: CDR1 SQVTM and CDR2 ANQGSEA. The CDR3 loop spans 15 amino acids.

This clonotype was detected only a few times. V and J are TRBV5-1 and TRBJ2-1, with D hard to call. Trimming took 6 bases from V and 7 from J, leaving 8 bases between them. The CDR3 spans 11 residues. Germline V gene lookup returns CDR1 SGHRS and CDR2 YFSETQ. CDR3 in DNA: TGCGCCAGCACTGAACAGAATGAGCAGTTCTTC. Translated: CASTEQNEQFF.

This clonotype was counted a single time. A single base separates this from a much larger clone, so it may be a read error. The chain joins TRBV6-5 to TRBJ2-7, with D uncertain. The CDR3 sequence is 13 residues long. V lost 7 bases and J lost 3, with 13 bases in between. Germline values: CDR1 MNHEY, CDR2 SVGAGI. The CDR3 is CASTSDINYEQYF. The CDR3 DNA is TGTGCCAGCACCAGTGACATAAACTACGAGCAGTACTTC.